These 2 T cell receptor beta chains originate from one sample sequenced in a study of T cells in Graves' hyperthyroidism and ophthalmopathy. Using RNA transcripts as the source, TCR beta CDR3 regions were amplified. The TCR CDR3 first-round RT-PCR relied on the HTBI primer set. TCRdb recomputed calls from the multiplex PCR reads with MiXCR, one row per CDR3 protein. The profile covers approximately 400,000 distinct CDR3 sequences, with roughly 13% appearing a single time and 20% taken by the ten largest. The material sequenced was blood. These TCRs come from a man aged 25-40 years with Graves' hyperthyroidism that later progressed to Graves' ophthalmopathy.

This clonotype was counted ten times or more. The chain links TRBV28 to TRBJ2-1; TRBD1 agrees at 9 bases. The CDR3 consists of 17 residues. J was trimmed by 2 bases and V by 5 bases; bases with no gene match: 10. Looked up from germline, CDR1 is MDHEN and CDR2 is SYDVKM. As DNA, the CDR3 is TGTGCCAGCAGTCCTCACCCGGGACAGGGACCCTACAATGAGCAGTTCTTC. It yields the protein CASSPHPGQGPYNEQFF. Full variable domain (rest looked up from reference TRBV28 and TRBJ2-1): DVKVTQSSRYLVKRTGEKVFLECVQDMDHENMFWYRQDPGLGLRLIYFSYDVKMKEKGDIPEGYSVSREKKERFSLILESASTNQTSMYLCASSPHPGQGPYNEQFFGPGTRLTVL.

About this clonotype itself: A junction boundary mismatches the germline segment, possibly from a read error. The chain uses TRBV7-7 and TRBJ2-1; possible D gene TRBD2, 6 bases. The germline gives CDR1 SSHAT, CDR2 FNYEAQ (reference sequence). This CDR3 has 16 residues. The CDR3 region has the DNA TGTGCCAGCAGCTTGTTACCGGGACTGCCTCTCAATGAGCAGGACTTC. Its translation is CASSLLPGLPLNEQDF. The full variable domain, with the rest looked up from reference TRBV7-7 and TRBJ2-1, is GAGVSQSPRYKVTKRGQDVTLRCDPISSHATLYWYQQALGQGPEFLTYFNYEAQPDKSGLPSDRFSAERPEGSISTLTIQRTEQRDSAMYRCASSLLPGLPLNEQDFGPGTRLTVL.